This T cell receptor (beta chain) came from a study of cytotoxic CD8 clonotypes in ibrutinib-treated CLL. Overall study results and limits: Before falling back toward baseline at progression, clonality had risen at the time of ibrutinib response.

The ends were cut back, 1 base at V and 1 base at J, with 10 bases in the middle. The CDR3 is made up of 15 amino acids. Per the germline V gene, CDR1 is SGHTA and CDR2 is FQGNSA. Notes on this clone: Its antigen is not identified.

The repertoire was sequenced with immunoSEQ multiplex PCR; TCRdb's copy has only in-frame clones and lacks some. The data show 100,000 to 150,000 clones, 80% to 90% seen once. The V call is TRBV7-2, the J call TRBJ1-1, with a weak D call TRBD1 (5 bases). The specimen was PBMCs, collected after 24 months of ibrutinib treatment. The receptor's source is a human donor with chronic lymphocytic leukemia. The CDR3 protein is CASSLERGRNTEAFF. The CDR3 bases are TGTGCCAGCAGCTTAGAGAGGGGTAGGAACACTGAAGCTTTCTTT.